This T cell receptor (beta chain) was recovered during a study of blood T cell repertoires in COVID-19. At the level of the study: Acute and convalescent COVID-19 samples came from the United States, Italy and Spain. T cells, B-cell-depleted T cells, or PBMCs supplied cDNA or gDNA.

Sequencing used immunoSEQ multiplex PCR; TCRdb keeps in-frame clones, though not all of them. The sample has 270,000 or so clones; around 90% are singletons. The count of this clone is one. Trimming took off 3 bases at V and 6 bases at J, with 15 bases between the two ends. The CDR3 length is 14 residues. Germline-derived CDR1 and CDR2 are SGDLS and YYNGEE. Sequenced: PBMCs or T cells enriched from blood (not recorded which). This chain uses TRBV9 with TRBJ1-2, with D possibly TRBD1 on 6 matching bases. This TCR was recovered from a woman between 40 and 50 years old with acute COVID-19. DNA for the CDR3: TGTGCCAGCAGCGACCCGAGGGGGGGCAATGGCTACACCTTC. Encoded protein: CASSDPRGGNGYTF.